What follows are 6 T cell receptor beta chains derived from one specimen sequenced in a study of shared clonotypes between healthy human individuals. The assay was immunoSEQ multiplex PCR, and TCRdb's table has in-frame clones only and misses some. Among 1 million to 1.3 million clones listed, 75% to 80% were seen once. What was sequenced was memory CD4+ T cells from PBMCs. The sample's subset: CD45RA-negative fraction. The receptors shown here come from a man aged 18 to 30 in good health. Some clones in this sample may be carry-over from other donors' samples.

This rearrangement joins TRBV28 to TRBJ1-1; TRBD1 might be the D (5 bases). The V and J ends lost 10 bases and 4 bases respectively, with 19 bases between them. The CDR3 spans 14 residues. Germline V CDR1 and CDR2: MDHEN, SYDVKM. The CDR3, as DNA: TGTGCCATTCGTGGGTATGGGGACTCCACTGAAGCTTTCTTT. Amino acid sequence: CAIRGYGDSTEAFF.

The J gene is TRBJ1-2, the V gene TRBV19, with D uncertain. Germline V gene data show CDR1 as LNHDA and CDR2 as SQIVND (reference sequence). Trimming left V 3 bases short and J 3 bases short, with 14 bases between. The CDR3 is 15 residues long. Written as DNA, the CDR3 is TGTGCCAGTAGTATCAGCACCCAGCGCGACTATGGCTACACCTTC. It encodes CASSISTQRDYGYTF.

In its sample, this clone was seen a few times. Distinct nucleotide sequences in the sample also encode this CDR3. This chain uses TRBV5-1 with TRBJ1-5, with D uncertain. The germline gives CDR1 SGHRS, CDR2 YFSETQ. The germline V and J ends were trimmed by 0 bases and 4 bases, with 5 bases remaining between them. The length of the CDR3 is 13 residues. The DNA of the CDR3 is TGCGCCAGCAGCTTGGAGGCGAATCAGCCCCAGCATTTT. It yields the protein CASSLEANQPQHF.

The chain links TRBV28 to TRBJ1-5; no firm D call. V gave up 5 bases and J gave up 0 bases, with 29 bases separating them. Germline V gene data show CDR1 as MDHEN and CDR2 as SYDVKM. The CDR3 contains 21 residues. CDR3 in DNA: TGTGCCAGCAGTCCGCAACTACTGGGGTTTTTGGCCTCAAATAGCAATCAGCCCCAGCATTTT. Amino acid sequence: CASSPQLLGFLASNSNQPQHF.

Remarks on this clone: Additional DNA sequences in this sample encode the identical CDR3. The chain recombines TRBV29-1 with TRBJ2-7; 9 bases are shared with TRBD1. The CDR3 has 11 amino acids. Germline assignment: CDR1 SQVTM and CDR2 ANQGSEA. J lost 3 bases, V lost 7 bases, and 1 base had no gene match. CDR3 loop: CSAGQGYEQYF. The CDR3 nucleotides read TGCAGCGCGGGACAGGGCTACGAGCAGTACTTC.

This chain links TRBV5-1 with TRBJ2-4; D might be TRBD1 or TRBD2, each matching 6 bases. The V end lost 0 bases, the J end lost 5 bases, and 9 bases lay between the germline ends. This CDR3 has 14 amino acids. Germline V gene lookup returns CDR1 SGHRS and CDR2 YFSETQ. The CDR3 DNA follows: TGCGCCAGCAGCTTGGAGGGGGGCCAAAACATTCAGTACTTC. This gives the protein CASSLEGGQNIQYF.